Reported below is one T cell receptor (beta chain). The antigen is not known. The method was immunoSEQ multiplex PCR; TCRdb's version includes in-frame clones alone and lacks a portion of them. The sample lists 200,000 to 250,000 clones; about 90% were seen once. This sample stems from a study of cytomegalovirus exposure and HLA in healthy donors. The donors were members of the validation cohort, which comprised 120 subjects and was separate from the first cohort of 666 subjects. Points from the study as a whole: Associated with cytomegalovirus, according to the listing, were some 150 TCR beta chains.

Sequenced input: PBMCs. This clonotype was obtained from a man aged 18 to 30 in good health and CMV-seropositive.

CDR3 bases: TGTGCCAGCAGTCCTTCAGCGGGAGAGCTCACAGATACGCAGTATTTT. It translates to CASSPSAGELTDTQYF. The rearrangement links TRBV27 to TRBJ2-3; TRBD2 agrees at 8 bases. This CDR3 comprises 16 residues. CDR1 and CDR2 from the germline V gene are MNHEY and SMNVEV (reference sequence). With V trimmed by 5 bases and J by 2 bases, 9 bases remained unmatched.